Below are 10 T cell receptor beta chains sequenced from a single sample in a study of response to subunit inactivated influenza vaccine. Each CDR3 protein is one row after TCRdb ran MiXCR on the RT-PCR reads. The table records approximately 500,000 distinct CDR3 sequences, 13% of them present only once. Sequencing used PBMCs from blood, obtained about 40 days after vaccination. Receptors were obtained from a man in his fifties who received an inactivated influenza vaccine.

This clonotype was seen a few times. The chain joins TRBV5-1 to TRBJ2-6; TRBD1 might be the D (5 bases). Trimming took off 0 bases at V and 2 bases at J, with 9 bases between the two ends. The CDR3 length is 16 residues. Germline V gene sequence: CDR1 SGHRS, CDR2 YFSETQ. In DNA, the CDR3 is TGCGCCAGCAGCTTGGCTCCAGGGACTGGGGCCAACGTCCTGACTTTC. Its translation: CASSLAPGTGANVLTF. Full variable domain (outside the CDR3, taken from reference TRBV5-1 and TRBJ2-6): KAGVTQTPRYLIKTRGQQVTLSCSPISGHRSVSWYQQTPGQGLQFLFEYFSETQRNKGNFPGRFSGRQFSNSRSEMNVSTLELGDSALYLCASSLAPGTGANVLTFGAGSRLTVL.

This clonotype was counted once. Here the CDR3 reads CASSQTGGGYNEQFF. The CDR3 nucleotides are TGCGCCAGCAGCCAAACAGGGGGTGGCTACAATGAGCAGTTCTTC. The chain employs TRBV4-1 and TRBJ2-1, with TRBD1 matching over 8 bases. J lost 3 bases, V lost 2 bases, and 3 bases had no gene match. There are 15 residues in the CDR3. Germline V gene lookup returns CDR1 MGHRA and CDR2 YSYEKL.

The chain employs TRBV3-1 and TRBJ2-7, with D possibly called TRBD1 or TRBD2 (5 bases each). The CDR3 loop spans 15 amino acids. CDR1 is LGHDT and CDR2 is YNNKEL in the germline V gene (reference sequence). V was trimmed by 4 bases and J by 3 bases, leaving 16 bases between them. CDR3: CASSPDRDGDYEQYF. The CDR3 bases are TGTGCCAGCAGCCCCGACCGGGACGGCGACTACGAGCAGTACTTC.

This clonotype has a handful of counts. The CDR3 here is CSVEALAGGPNEQFF. The CDR3 coding sequence is TGCAGCGTTGAAGCCCTAGCGGGGGGGCCGAATGAGCAGTTCTTC. V gene TRBV29-1 combines with J gene TRBJ2-1; 12 bases map to TRBD2. V was pared by 1 base and J by 7 bases, with 5 bases of the junction left unmatched. The CDR3 runs 15 residues. Germline assignment: CDR1 SQVTM and CDR2 ANQGSEA.

In this sample, this clonotype turned up a few times. The chain combines TRBV28 with TRBJ1-1; D uncertain. Between the trimmed V and J ends, which lost 1 base and 0 bases, there was a span of 9 bases. CDR3 length equals 15 residues. Per the germline V gene, CDR1 is MDHEN and CDR2 is SYDVKM. CDR3 coding DNA: TGTGCCAGCAGTTTATTCGGCAGATTGAACACTGAAGCTTTCTTT. Translation gives CASSLFGRLNTEAFF.

A few counts support this clonotype. V is TRBV6-2 or TRBV6-3 and J is TRBJ2-7; D might be TRBD1 (5 bases). Looked up from germline, CDR1 is MNHEY and CDR2 is SVGEGT. The ends were cut back, 8 bases at V and 6 bases at J, with 11 bases in the middle. This CDR3 contains 11 residues. The CDR3 region is CASGKGLEQYF. CDR3 coding DNA: TGTGCCAGCGGGAAGGGGCTCGAGCAGTACTTC.

The table lists this clonotype with a few counts. This chain uses TRBV2 with TRBJ2-7, with D hard to call. Trimming pared 10 bases from V and 2 bases from J, leaving 12 bases between. The CDR3 covers 12 residues. In germline, CDR1 is SNHLY, CDR2 FYNNEI. The CDR3 DNA follows: TGTGCCAACCGAGCTGGTACCTACGAGCAGTACTTC. Amino acids: CANRAGTYEQYF.

The CDR3 protein is CSAVLAGALYEQYF. The CDR3 region has the DNA TGCAGTGCTGTGTTAGCGGGGGCCCTCTACGAGCAGTACTTC. The chain combines TRBV20-1 with TRBJ2-7, with 9 bases lining up with TRBD2. The junction had 8 bases not matched to a gene; V was cut back by 5 bases and J by 3 bases. Germline assignment: CDR1 DFQATT and CDR2 SNEGSKA (reference sequence). This CDR3 contains 14 residues.

The table lists this clonotype with a few counts. This CDR3 is CASTLAGRDTQYF. CDR3 nucleotide sequence: TGTGCCAGCACCCTCGCGGGGCGAGATACGCAGTATTTT. This chain connects TRBV7-8 to TRBJ2-3; weak D call: TRBD2 (6 bases). The CDR3 covers 13 residues. CDR1 and CDR2 from the germline V gene are SGHVS and FQNEAQ. The V end lost 7 bases, the J end lost 5 bases, and 13 bases lay between the germline ends. Combining the CDR3 with reference TRBV7-8 and TRBJ2-3 gives the whole variable domain GAGVSQSPRYKVAKRGQDVALRCDPISGHVSLFWYQQALGQGPEFLTYFQNEAQLDKSGLPSDRFFAERPEGSVSTLKIQRTQQEDSAVYLCASTLAGRDTQYFGPGTRLTVL.

V gene TRBV20-1 combines with J gene TRBJ2-7; 10 nucleotides match TRBD2. V was clipped by 2 bases and J by 5 bases; unmatched bases: 3. Germline V gene sequence: CDR1 DFQATT, CDR2 SNEGSKA (reference sequence). The CDR3 length is 13 residues. CDR3 amino acids: CSARLAGAHEQYF. DNA for the CDR3: TGCAGTGCTAGACTAGCGGGAGCCCACGAGCAGTACTTC.